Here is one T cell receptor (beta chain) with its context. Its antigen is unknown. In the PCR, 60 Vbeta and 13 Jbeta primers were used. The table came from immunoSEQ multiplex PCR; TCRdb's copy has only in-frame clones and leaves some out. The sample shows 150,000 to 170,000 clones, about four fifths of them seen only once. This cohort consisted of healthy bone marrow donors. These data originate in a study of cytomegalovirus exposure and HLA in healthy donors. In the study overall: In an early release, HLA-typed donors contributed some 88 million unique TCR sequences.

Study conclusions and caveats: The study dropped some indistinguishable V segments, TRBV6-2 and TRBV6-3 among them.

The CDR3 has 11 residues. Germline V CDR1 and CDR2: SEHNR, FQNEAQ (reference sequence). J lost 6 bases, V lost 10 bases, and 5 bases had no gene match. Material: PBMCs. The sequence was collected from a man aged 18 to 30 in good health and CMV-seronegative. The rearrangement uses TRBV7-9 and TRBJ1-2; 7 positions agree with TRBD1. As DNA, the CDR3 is TGTGCCACCCAGGGGGACAATGGCTACACCTTC. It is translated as CATQGDNGYTF.